This note documents a single T cell receptor (beta chain) sequence. The antigen remains undetermined. This sample is part of a study of blood T cells in healthy people across ages. CDR3 size: 13 residues. V dropped 7 bases and J dropped 1; count of bases not matched to a gene: 5. Germline V gene lookup returns CDR1 SQVTM and CDR2 ANQGSEA. Alongside a J-beta primer mix, a sample-barcoded 5' primer served in a second PCR lasting roughly 6 to 11 cycles. Each cDNA molecule was tagged by a template-switch adaptor with 12 random nucleotides. Each CDR3 protein is one row after TCRdb ran MiXCR on the 5' RACE reads. Seen here are around 1,500,000 distinct CDR3 sequences, about 28% observed once, and the top ten hold about 7.7%. Study results and caveats: The study found TCR beta diversity correlated strongly with naive T cell percentage.

Material for sequencing was blood. The chain employs TRBV29-1 and TRBJ2-7, with 9 bases that match TRBD1. The clonotype was recovered from a woman aged 30 to 39 in good health. Written as DNA, the CDR3 is TGCAGCGGGGAAGACAGGGGGTCCTACGAGCAGTACTTC. Its translation: CSGEDRGSYEQYF.